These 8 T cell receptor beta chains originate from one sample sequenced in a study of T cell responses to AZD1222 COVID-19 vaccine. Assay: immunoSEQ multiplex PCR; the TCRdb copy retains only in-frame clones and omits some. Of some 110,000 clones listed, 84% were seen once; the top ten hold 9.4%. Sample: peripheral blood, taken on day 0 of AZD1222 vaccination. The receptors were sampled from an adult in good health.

CDR3 in amino acids: CAWSGSGREGPAKQFF. The CDR3 DNA reads TGTGCCTGGAGTGGATCTGGGCGGGAGGGTCCTGCAAAGCAGTTCTTC. This sequence joins TRBV30 and TRBJ2-1, with TRBD2 matching over 9 bases. V gave up 1 base and J gave up 11 bases; unmatched junction bases: 15. CDR1 and CDR2 from the germline V gene are GTSNPN and SVGIG (reference sequence). CDR3 length: 16 residues.

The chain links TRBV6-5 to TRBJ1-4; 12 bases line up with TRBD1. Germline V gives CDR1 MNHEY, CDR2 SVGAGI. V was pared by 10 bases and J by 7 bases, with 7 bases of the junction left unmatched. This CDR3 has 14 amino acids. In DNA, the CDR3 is TGTGCCACCGGGACAGGGGGCGCGGGTGAAAAACTGTTTTTT. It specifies CATGTGGAGEKLFF.

The DNA for the CDR3 is TGTGCCAGCAGTGAAATCTACTCTGGGGCCAACGTCCTGACTTTC. Residues: CASSEIYSGANVLTF. The chain combines TRBV6-1 with TRBJ2-6; D gene unclear. Germline V gives CDR1 MNHNS, CDR2 SASEGT. Trimming took off 2 bases at V and 0 bases at J, with 5 bases between the two ends. The CDR3 sequence is 15 residues long.

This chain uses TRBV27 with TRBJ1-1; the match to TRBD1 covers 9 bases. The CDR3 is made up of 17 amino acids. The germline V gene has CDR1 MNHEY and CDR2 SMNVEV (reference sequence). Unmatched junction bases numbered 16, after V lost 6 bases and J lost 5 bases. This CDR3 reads CASRGTGIGKLETEAFF. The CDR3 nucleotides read TGTGCCAGCAGAGGGACAGGGATCGGAAAATTGGAAACTGAAGCTTTCTTT.

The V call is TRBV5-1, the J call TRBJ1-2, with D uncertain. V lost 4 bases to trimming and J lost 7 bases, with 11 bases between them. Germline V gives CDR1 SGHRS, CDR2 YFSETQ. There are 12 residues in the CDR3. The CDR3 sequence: CASSGDGVGYTF. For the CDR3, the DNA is TGCGCCAGCAGCGGGGATGGAGTTGGCTACACCTTC.

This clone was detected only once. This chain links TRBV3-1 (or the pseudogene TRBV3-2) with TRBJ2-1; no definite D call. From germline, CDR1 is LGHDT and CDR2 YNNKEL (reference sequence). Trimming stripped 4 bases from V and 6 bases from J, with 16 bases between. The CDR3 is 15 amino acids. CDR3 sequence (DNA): TGTGCCAGCAGCCGTAAGCACGAGACCTCCAATGAGCAGTTCTTC. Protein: CASSRKHETSNEQFF.

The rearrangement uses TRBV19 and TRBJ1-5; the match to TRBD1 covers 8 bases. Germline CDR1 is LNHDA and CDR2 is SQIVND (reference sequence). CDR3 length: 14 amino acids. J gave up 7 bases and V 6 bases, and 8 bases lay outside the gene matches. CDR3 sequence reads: CASRKDRGVQPQHF. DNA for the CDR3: TGTGCCAGTAGGAAAGACAGGGGAGTGCAGCCCCAGCATTTT.

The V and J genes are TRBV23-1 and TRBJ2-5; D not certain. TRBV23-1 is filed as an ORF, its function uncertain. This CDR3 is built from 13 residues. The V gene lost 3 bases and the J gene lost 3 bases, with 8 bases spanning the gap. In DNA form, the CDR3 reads TGCGCCAGCAGTCAGCGGAAAGAAGAGACCCAGTACTTC. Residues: CASSQRKEETQYF.